This T cell receptor (beta chain) originates from a study of T cells in Graves' hyperthyroidism and ophthalmopathy. This clonotype was recorded at least ten times. Template material for amplifying TCR beta CDR3 regions consisted of RNA transcripts. Using the HTBI primer set, a first-round RT-PCR was run on the TCR CDR3. TCRdb passed the multiplex PCR reads through MiXCR, listing each CDR3 protein once. This repertoire shows about 560,000 distinct CDR3 sequences, 16% found once; its top ten account for about 20%. Germline loops: CDR1 SNHLY, CDR2 FYNNEI. CDR3 size: 11 residues. V lost 3 bases and J lost 7, with 7 bases in between.

The TCR was taken from a young woman with Graves' hyperthyroidism. V and J are TRBV2 and TRBJ2-7; no definite D call. The source material was blood. The CDR3 here is CASSDYSEQYF. The CDR3 DNA reads as TGTGCCAGCAGTGATTACAGTGAGCAGTACTTC.